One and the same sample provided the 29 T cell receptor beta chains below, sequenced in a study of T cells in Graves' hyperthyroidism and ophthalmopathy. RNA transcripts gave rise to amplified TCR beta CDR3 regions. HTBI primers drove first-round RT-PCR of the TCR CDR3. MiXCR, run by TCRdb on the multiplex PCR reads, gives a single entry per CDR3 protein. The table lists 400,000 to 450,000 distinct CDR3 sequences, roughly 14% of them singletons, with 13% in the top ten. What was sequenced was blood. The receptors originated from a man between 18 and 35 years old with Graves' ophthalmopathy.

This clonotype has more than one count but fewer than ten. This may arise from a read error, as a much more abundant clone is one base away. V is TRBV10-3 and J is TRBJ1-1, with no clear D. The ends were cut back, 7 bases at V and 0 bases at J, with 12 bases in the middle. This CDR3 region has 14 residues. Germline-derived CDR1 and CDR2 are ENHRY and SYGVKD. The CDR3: CAIKRRQMNTEAFF. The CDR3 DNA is TGTGCCATCAAGAGGAGACAAATGAACACTGAAGCTTTCTTT.

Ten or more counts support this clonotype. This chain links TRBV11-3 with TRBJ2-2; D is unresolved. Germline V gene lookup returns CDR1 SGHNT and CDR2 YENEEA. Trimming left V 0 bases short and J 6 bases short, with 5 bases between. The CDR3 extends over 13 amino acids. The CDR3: CASSLDRAGELFF. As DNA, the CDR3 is TGTGCCAGCAGCTTAGATCGGGCCGGGGAGCTGTTTTTT.

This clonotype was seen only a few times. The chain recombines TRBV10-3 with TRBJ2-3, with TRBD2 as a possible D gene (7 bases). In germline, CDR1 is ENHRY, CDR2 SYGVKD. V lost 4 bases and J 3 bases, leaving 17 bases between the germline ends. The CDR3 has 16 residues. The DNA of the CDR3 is TGTGCCATCAGTGCTTTTGGGGAGGGGACAACAGATACGCAGTATTTT. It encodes CAISAFGEGTTDTQYF.

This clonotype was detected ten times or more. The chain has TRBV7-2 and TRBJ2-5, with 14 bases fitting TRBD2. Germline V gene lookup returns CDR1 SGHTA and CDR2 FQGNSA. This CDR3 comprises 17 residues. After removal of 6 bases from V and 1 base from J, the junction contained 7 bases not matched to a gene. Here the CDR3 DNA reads TGTGCCAGCAGGACTAGCGGGGGGGCCTTGGGCCAAGAGACCCAGTACTTC. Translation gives CASRTSGGALGQETQYF. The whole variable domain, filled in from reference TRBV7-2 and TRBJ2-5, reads GAGVSQSPSNKVTEKGKDVELRCDPISGHTALYWYRQSLGQGLEFLIYFQGNSAPDKSGLPSDRFSAERTGGSVSTLTIQRTQQEDSAVYLCASRTSGGALGQETQYFGPGTRLLVL.

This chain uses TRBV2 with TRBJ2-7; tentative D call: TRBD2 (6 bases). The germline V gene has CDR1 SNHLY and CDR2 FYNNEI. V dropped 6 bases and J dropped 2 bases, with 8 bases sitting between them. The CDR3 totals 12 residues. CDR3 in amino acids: CASREGTYEQYF. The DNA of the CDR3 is TGTGCCAGCAGGGAGGGGACCTACGAGCAGTACTTC.

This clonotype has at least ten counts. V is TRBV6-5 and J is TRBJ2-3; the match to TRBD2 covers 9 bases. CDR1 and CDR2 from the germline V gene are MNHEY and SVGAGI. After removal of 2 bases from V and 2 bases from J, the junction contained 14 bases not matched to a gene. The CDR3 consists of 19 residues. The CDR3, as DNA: TGTGCCAGCAGTTACCAAGGGAGGGCTAGCGGGGCCTACACAGATACGCAGTATTTT. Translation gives CASSYQGRASGAYTDTQYF.

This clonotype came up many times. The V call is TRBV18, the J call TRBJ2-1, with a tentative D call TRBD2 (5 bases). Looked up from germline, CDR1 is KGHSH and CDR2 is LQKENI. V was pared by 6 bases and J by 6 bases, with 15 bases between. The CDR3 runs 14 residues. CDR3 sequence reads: CASSPSQGSNEQFF. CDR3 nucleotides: TGTGCCAGCTCGCCTTCCCAAGGGAGCAATGAGCAGTTCTTC.

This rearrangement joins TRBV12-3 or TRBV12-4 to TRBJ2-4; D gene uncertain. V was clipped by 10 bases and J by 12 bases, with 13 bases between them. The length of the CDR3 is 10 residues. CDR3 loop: CANAPNPQYF. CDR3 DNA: TGTGCCAACGCTCCTAACCCTCAGTACTTC.

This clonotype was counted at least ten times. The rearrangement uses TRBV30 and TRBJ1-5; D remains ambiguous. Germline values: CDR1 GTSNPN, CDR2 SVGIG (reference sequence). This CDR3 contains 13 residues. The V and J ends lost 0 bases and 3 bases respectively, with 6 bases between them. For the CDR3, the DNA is TGTGCCTGGAGTGTAACTGACAATCAGCCCCAGCATTTT. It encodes CAWSVTDNQPQHF.

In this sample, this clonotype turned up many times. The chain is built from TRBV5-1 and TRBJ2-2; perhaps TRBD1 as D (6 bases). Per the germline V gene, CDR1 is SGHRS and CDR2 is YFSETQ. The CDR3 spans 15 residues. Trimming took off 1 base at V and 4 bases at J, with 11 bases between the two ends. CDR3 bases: TGCGCCAGCAGCTTGAGGGGGTCCCTCACCGGGGAGCTGTTTTTT. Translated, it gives CASSLRGSLTGELFF.

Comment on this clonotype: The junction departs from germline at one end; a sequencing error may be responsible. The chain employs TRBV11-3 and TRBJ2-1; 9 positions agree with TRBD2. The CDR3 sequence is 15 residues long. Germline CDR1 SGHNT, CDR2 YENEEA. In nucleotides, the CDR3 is TGTGCCAGCAGCTTCCTAGCGGGGCCCAACAATGAGCAGCTCTTC. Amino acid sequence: CASSFLAGPNNEQLF.

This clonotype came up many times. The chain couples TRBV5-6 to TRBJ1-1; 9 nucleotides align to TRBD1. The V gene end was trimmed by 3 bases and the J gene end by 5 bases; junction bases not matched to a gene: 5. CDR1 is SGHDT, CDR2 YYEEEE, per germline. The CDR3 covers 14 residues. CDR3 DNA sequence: TGTGCCAGCAGCTCGACAGGGGGGGAAACTGAAGCTTTCTTT. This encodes CASSSTGGETEAFF.

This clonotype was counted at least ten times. CDR3 amino acids: CASSLGLLAGGTDTQYF. The CDR3 DNA reads TGTGCCAGCAGCTTAGGACTTCTAGCGGGGGGCACAGATACGCAGTATTTT. The J gene is TRBJ2-3, the V gene TRBV7-8; 10 bases are shared with TRBD2. This CDR3 has 17 amino acids. V lost 1 base, J lost 1 base, and 5 bases stayed unmatched. CDR1 SGHVS and CDR2 FQNEAQ come from the germline V gene.

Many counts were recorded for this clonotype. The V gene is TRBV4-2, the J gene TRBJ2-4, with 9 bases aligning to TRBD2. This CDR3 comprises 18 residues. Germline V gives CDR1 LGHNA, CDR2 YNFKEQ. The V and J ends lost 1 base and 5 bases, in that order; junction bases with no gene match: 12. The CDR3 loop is CASSQVSAGGPLENIQYF. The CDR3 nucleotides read TGTGCCAGCAGCCAAGTTTCGGCGGGAGGGCCGCTTGAAAACATTCAGTACTTC.

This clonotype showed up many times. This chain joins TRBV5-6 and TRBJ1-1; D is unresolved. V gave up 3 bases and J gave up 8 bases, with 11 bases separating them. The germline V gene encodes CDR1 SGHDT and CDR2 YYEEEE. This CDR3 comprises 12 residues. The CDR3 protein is CASSYSGIEAFF. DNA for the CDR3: TGTGCCAGCAGCTACTCAGGTATAGAAGCTTTCTTT.

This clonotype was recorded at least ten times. The CDR3 DNA reads as TGTGCCAGCAGTTGGCAGGGGAGGGACAATGAGCAGTTCTTC. As protein: CASSWQGRDNEQFF. The gene calls are TRBV27 and TRBJ2-1; tentative D call: TRBD2 (7 bases). Germline V gives CDR1 MNHEY, CDR2 SMNVEV (reference sequence). The V end lost 4 bases, the J end lost 5 bases, and 12 bases lay between the germline ends. This CDR3 is built from 14 residues.

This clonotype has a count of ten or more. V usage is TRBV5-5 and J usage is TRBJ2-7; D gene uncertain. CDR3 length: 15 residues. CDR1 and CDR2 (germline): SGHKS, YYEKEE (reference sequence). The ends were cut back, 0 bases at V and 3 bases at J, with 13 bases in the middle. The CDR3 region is CASSLVADLYYEQYF. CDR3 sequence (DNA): TGTGCCAGCAGCTTGGTCGCGGACCTCTACTACGAGCAGTACTTC. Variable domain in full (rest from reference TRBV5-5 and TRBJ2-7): DAGVTQSPTHLIKTRGQQVTLRCSPISGHKSVSWYQQVLGQGPQFIFQYYEKEERGRGNFPDRFSARQFPNYSSELNVNALLLGDSALYLCASSLVADLYYEQYFGPGTRLTVT.

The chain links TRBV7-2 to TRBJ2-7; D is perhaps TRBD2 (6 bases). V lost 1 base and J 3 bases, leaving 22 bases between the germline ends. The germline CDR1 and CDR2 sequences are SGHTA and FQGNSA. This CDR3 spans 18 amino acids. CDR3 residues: CASSLGGSGKTRLYEQYF. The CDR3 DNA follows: TGTGCCAGCAGCTTAGGCGGTAGCGGAAAGACAAGACTCTACGAGCAGTACTTC.

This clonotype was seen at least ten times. The CDR3 region has the DNA TGTGCCAGCAGCCCCGCCCCGGGGGCGCGGTCCTACGAGCAGTACTTC. Translated, it gives CASSPAPGARSYEQYF. V gene TRBV7-8 combines with J gene TRBJ2-7, with D perhaps given as TRBD1 or TRBD2 (6 bases each). The V end was cut by 5 bases, the J end by 1 base, with 18 bases between. Germline V gene sequence: CDR1 SGHVS, CDR2 FQNEAQ. The CDR3 sequence is 16 residues long.

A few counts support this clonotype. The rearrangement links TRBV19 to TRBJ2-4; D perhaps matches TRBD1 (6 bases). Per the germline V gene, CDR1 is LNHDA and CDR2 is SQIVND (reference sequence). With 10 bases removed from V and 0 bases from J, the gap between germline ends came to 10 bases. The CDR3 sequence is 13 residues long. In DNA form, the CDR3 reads TGTGCCACCAGACAGGAAGCCAAAAACATTCAGTACTTC. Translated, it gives CATRQEAKNIQYF.

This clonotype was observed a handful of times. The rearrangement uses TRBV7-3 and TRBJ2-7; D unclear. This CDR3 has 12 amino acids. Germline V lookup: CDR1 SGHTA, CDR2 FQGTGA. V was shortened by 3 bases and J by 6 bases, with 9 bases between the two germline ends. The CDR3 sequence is CASSLGMGEQYV. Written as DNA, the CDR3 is TGTGCCAGCAGCTTGGGAATGGGCGAGCAGTACGTC.

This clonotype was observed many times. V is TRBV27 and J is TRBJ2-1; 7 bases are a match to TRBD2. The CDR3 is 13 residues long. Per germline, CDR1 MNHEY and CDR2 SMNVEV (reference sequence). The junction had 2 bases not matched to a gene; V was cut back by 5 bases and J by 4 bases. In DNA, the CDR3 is TGTGCCAGCAGTGGGACTAATTACAATGAGCAGTTCTTC. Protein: CASSGTNYNEQFF.

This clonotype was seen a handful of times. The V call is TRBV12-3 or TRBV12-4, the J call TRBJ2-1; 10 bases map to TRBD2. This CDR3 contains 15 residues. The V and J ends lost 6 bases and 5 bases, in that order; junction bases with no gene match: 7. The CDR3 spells CASSPSSGGNNEQFF. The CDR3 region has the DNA TGTGCCAGCAGCCCCTCTAGCGGGGGAAACAATGAGCAGTTCTTC.

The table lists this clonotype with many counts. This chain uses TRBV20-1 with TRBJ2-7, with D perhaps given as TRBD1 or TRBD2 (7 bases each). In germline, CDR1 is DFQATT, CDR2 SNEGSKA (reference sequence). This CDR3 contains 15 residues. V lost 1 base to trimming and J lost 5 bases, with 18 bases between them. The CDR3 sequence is CSARVSGRDSNEQYF. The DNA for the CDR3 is TGCAGTGCTAGAGTAAGTGGGAGGGACAGCAACGAGCAGTACTTC.

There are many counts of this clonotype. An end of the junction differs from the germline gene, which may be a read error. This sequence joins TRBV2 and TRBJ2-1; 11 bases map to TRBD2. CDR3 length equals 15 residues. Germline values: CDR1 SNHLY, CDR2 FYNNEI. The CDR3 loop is CASRRTSGSYNGQFF. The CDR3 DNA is TGTGCCAGCAGACGGACTAGCGGGTCCTACAATGGGCAGTTCTTC.

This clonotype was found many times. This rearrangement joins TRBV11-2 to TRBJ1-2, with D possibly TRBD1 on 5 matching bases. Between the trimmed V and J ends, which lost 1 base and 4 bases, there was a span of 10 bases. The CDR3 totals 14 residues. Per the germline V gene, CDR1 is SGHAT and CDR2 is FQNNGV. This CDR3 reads CASSLGVGPYGYTF. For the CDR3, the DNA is TGTGCCAGCAGCTTAGGTGTGGGACCCTATGGCTACACCTTC.

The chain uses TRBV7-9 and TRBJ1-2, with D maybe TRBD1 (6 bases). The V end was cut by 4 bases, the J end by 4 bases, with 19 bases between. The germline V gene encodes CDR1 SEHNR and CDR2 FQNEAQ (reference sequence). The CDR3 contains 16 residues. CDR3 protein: CASSSYGGPESYGYTF. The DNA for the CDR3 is TGTGCCAGCAGCTCTTACGGGGGGCCCGAGAGCTATGGCTACACCTTC.

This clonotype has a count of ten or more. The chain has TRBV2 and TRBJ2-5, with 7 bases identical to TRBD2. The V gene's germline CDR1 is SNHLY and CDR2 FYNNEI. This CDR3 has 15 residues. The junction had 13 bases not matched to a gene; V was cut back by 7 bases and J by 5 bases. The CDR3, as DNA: TGTGCCAGCATGGGAGGGACGTCACTCAGGGAGACCCAGTACTTC. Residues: CASMGGTSLRETQYF.

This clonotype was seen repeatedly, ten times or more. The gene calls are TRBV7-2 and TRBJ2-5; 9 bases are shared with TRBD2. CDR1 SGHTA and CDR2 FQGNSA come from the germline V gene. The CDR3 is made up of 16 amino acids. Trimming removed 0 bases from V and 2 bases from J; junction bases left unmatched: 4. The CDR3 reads CASSLAGTSRQETQYF. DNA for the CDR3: TGTGCCAGCAGCTTAGCGGGGACTAGCCGACAAGAGACCCAGTACTTC.